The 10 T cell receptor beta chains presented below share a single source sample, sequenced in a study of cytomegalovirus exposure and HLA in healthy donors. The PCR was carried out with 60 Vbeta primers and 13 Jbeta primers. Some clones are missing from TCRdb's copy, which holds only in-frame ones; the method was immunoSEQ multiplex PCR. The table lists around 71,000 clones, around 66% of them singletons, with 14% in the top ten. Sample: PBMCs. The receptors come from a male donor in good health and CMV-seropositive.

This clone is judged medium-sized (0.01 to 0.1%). CDR3 nucleotides: TGTGCCAGCAGTTTATCGTGGCAGGGCGAACAGCCCCAGCATTTT. It is translated as CASSLSWQGEQPQHF. This rearrangement joins TRBV27 to TRBJ1-5; a possible D gene is TRBD1 (5 bases). CDR3 length equals 15 residues. Germline V gene sequence: CDR1 MNHEY, CDR2 SMNVEV (reference sequence). With 0 bases removed from V and 7 bases from J, the gap between germline ends came to 13 bases.

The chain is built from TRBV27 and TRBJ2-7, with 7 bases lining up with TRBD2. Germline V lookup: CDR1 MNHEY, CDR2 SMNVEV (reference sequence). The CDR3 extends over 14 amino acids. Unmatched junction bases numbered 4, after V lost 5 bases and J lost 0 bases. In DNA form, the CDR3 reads TGTGCCAGCAGTACACTAGCGAGCTCCTACGAGCAGTACTTC. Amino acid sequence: CASSTLASSYEQYF.

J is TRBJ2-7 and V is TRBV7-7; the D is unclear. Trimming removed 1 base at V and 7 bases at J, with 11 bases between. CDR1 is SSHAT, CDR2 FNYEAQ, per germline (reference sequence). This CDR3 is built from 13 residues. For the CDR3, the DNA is TGTGCCAGCAGCTTAGACCCTGCCGGGGAGCAGTACTTC. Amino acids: CASSLDPAGEQYF.

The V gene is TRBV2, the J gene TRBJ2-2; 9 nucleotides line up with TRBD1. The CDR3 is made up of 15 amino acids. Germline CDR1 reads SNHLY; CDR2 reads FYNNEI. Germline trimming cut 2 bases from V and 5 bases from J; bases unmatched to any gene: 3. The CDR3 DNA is TGTGCCAGCAGTGAAACAGGGGGCTGGACCGGGGAGCTGTTTTTT. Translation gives CASSETGGWTGELFF. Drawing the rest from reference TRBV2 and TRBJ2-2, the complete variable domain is EPEVTQTPSHQVTQMGQEVILRCVPISNHLYFYWYRQILGQKVEFLVSFYNNEISEKSEIFDDQFSVERPDGSNFTLKIRSTKLEDSAMYFCASSETGGWTGELFFGEGSRLTVL.

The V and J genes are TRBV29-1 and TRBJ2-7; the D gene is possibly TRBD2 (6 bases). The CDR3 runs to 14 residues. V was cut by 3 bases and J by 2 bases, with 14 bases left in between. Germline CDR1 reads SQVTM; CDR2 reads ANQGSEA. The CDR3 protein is CSVELAGLTYEQYF. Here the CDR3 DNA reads TGCAGCGTTGAGTTGGCGGGGTTAACCTACGAGCAGTACTTC.

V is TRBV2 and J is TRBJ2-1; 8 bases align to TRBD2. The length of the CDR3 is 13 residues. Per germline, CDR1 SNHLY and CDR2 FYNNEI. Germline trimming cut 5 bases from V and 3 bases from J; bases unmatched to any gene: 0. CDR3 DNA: TGTGCCAGCAGTAGCGGGGGCTACAATGAGCAGTTCTTC. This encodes CASSSGGYNEQFF.

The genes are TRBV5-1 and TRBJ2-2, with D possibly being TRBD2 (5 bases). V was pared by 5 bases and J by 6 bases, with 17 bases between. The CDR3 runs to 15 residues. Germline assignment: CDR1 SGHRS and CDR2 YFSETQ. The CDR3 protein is CASRPRGTRPGELFF. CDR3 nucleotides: TGCGCCAGCAGGCCTCGGGGTACAAGGCCCGGGGAGCTGTTTTTT.

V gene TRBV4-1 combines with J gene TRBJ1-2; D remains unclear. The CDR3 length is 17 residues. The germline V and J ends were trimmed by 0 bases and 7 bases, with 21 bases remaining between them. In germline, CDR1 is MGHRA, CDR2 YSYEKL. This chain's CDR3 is CASSQEPMTGSLAGYTF. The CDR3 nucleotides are TGCGCCAGCAGCCAAGAGCCGATGACGGGTTCACTCGCTGGCTACACCTTC.

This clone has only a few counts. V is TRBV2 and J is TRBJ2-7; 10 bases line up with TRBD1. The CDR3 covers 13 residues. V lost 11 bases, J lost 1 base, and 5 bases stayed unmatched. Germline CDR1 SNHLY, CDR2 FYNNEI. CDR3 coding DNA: TGTGCCTGCCGGGACAGGGGTTCCTACGAGCAGTACTTC. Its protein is CACRDRGSYEQYF.

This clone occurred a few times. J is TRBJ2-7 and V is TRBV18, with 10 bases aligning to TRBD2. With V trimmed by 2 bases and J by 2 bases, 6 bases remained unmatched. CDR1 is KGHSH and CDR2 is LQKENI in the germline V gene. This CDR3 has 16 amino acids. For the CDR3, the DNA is TGTGCCAGCTCACCAGCGGGGACTAGCGTAACCTACGAGCAGTACTTC. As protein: CASSPAGTSVTYEQYF.